What follows is one TCR beta chain and its context. Antigen: not known. These data come from a study of T-cell reconstitution after alpha-beta-depleted transplantation in children. Study-level points and caveats: Reports say that about two months after transplant, the alpha-beta T cells came out of several hundred graft clones that had expanded.

CDR1 and CDR2 (germline): SGHTS, YDEGEE. The V and J ends lost 4 bases and 3 bases, in that order; junction bases with no gene match: 1. This CDR3 comprises 12 residues. TCRbeta library preparation incorporated unique molecular identifiers. TCRdb ran MiXCR on the PCR reads and lists one entry per CDR3 protein. Among around 490,000 distinct CDR3 sequences, around 10% were seen once, and the ten largest hold 13% to 15%. The receptor was derived from a female patient between 2 and 10 years old who had a stem cell transplant for aplastic anemia, so the T cells may come from the graft donor. This chain links TRBV5-8 with TRBJ2-7, with TRBD1 matching over 7 bases. The source material was PBMCs, mostly from graft donor cells, sampled 180 days after TCRalphabeta/CD19-depleted stem cell transplant. CDR3 in DNA: TGTGCCAGCAGCGACAGGGTCTACGAGCAGTACTTC. Amino acid sequence: CASSDRVYEQYF.